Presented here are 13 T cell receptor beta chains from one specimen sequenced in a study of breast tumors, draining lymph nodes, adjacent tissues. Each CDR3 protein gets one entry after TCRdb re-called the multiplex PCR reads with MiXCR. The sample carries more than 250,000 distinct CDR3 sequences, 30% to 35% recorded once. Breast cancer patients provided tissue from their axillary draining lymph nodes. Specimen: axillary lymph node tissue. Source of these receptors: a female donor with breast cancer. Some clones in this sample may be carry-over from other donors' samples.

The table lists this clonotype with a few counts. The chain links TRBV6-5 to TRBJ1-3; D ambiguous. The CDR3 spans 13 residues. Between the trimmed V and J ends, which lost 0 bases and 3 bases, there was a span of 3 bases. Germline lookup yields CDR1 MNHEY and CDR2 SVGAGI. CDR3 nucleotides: TGTGCCAGCAGTTACTCGCGTGGAAACACCATATATTTT. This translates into CASSYSRGNTIYF.

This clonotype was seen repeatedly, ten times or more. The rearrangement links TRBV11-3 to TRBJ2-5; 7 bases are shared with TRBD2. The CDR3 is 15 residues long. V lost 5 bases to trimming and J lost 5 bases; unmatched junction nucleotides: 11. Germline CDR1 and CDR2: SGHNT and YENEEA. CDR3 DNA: TGTGCCAGCAGCCGCAGGACTAGTCACATGGAGACCCAGTACTTC. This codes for CASSRRTSHMETQYF.

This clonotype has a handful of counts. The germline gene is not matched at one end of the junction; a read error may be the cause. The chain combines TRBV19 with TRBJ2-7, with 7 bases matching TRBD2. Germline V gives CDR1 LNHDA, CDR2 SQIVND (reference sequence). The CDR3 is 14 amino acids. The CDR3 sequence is CASSAAGPGGERYF. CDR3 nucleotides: TGTGCCAGTAGTGCCGCCGGGCCTGGGGGGGAGCGGTACTTC.

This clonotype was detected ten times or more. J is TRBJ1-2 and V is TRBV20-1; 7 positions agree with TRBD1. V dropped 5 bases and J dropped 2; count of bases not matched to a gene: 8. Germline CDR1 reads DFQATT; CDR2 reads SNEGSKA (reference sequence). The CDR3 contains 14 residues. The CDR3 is CSAHETGSNYGYTF. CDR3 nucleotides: TGCAGTGCTCACGAGACAGGGTCGAACTATGGCTACACCTTC.

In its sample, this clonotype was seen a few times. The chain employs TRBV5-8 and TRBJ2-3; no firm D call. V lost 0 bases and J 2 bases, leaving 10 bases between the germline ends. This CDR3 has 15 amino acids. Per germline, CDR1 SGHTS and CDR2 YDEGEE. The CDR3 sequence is CASSLGADTTDTQYF. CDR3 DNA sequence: TGTGCCAGCAGCTTGGGGGCGGATACCACAGATACGCAGTATTTT.

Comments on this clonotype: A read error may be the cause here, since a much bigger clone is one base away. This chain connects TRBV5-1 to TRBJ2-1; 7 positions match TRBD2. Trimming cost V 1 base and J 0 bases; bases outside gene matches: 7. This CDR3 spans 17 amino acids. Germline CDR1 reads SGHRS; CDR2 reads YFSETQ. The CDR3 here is CASSLWAQRGSYNEQFF. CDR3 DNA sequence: TGCGCCAGCAGCTTGTGGGCCCAGCGGGGCTCCTACAATGAGCAGTTCTTC. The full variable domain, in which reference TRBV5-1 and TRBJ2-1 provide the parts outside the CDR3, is KAGVTQTPRYLIKTRGQQVTLSCSPISGHRSVSWYQQTPGQGLQFLFEYFSETQRNKGNFPGRFSGRQFSNSRSEMNVSTLELGDSALYLCASSLWAQRGSYNEQFFGPGTRLTVL.

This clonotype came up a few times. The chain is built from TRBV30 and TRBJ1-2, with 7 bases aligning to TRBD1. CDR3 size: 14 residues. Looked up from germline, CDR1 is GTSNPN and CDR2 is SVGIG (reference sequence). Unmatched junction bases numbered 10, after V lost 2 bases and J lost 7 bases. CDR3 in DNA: TGTGCCTGGAGTAAGGGACAGCCAAGGGGTGGCTACACCTTC. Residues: CAWSKGQPRGGYTF.

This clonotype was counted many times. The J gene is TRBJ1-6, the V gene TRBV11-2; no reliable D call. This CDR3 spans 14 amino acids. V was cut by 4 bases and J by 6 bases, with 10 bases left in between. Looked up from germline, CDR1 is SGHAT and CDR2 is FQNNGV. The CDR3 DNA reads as TGTGCCAGCAGCTCCGGGATCAGTAATTCACCCCTCCACTTT. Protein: CASSSGISNSPLHF.

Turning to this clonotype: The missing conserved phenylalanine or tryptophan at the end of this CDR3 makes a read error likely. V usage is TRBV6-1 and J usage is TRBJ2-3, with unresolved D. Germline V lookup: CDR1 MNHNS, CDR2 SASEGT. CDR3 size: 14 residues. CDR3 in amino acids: CASREASGTDTQYS. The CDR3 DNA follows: TGTGCCAGCAGAGAAGCATCTGGCACAGATACGCAGTATTCT.

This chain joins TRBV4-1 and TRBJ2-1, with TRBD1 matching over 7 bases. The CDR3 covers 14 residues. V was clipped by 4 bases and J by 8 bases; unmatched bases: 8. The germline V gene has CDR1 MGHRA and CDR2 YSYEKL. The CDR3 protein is CASSRGQPGDEQFF. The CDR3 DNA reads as TGCGCCAGCAGCCGGGGACAGCCCGGGGATGAGCAGTTCTTC.

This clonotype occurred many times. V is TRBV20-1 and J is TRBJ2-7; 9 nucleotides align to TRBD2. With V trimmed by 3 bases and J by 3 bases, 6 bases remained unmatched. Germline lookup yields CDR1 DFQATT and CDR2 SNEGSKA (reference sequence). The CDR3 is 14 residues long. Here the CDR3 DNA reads TGCAGTGCTAGGAGTAGCGGGAGTGTCTACGAGCAGTACTTC. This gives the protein CSARSSGSVYEQYF.

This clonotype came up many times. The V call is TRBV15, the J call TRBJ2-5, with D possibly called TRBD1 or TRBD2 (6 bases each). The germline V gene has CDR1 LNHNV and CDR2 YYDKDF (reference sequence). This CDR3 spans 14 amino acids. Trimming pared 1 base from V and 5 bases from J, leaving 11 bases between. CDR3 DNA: TGTGCCACCAGCAGAGCCAGGGGAGGTGAGACCCAGTACTTC. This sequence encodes CATSRARGGETQYF.

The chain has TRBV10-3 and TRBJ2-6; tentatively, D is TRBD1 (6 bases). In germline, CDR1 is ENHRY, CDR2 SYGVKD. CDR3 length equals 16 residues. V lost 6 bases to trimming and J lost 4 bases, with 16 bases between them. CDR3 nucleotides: TGTGCCATCAGGGACAGCGCGAACACCGGGGCCAACGTCCTGACTTTC. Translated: CAIRDSANTGANVLTF.